This TCR beta chain emerged from a study of CD8 T cells in ankylosing spondylitis. General study findings and limits: For ankylosing spondylitis blood, a TCR beta motif of under ten highly homologous variants appeared characteristic.

Using its own MiXCR run on the 5' RACE reads, TCRdb lists one record per CDR3 protein. The sample carries around 890,000 distinct CDR3 sequences, approximately 12% recorded once. In regard to this clonotype: Its antigen is still unknown.

The source is a male donor with ankylosing spondylitis. Sequenced material: blood, either unsorted or a sorted T cell fraction (not recorded which).

DNA for the CDR3: TGTGCCAGCAGTTACTCGGGCGCGAGGAGCTCCTACGAGCAGTACTTC. Its protein product is CASSYSGARSSYEQYF. This rearrangement joins TRBV6-5 to TRBJ2-7; D is uncertain. CDR1 is MNHEY, CDR2 SVGAGI, per germline. This CDR3 contains 16 residues. With 0 bases removed from V and 0 bases from J, the gap between germline ends came to 12 bases.